This TCR beta chain was profiled in a study of patients and donors after allogeneic stem cell transplantation. This clonotype was seen a few times. Germline CDR1 and CDR2: DFQATT and SNEGSKA (reference sequence). The CDR3 is made up of 15 amino acids. V lost 0 bases to trimming and J lost 2 bases, with 14 bases between them. One entry per CDR3 protein, called by TCRdb with MiXCR from the RT-PCR reads. Of roughly 940,000 distinct CDR3 sequences in the sample, more than 15% were seen once. Sequencing was done on a sample of blood, either unsorted or a sorted T cell fraction (not recorded which). The rearrangement uses TRBV20-1 and TRBJ2-7; perhaps TRBD2 as D (5 bases). The TCR was taken from a human donor who was either an allogeneic HSCT recipient or a stem cell or donor lymphocyte infusion donor (not recorded which). It is not recorded whose cells these are; they may come from a transplant donor. The CDR3 DNA reads as TGCAGTGCTAGAGATATGAGCGGTACACCCTACGAGCAGTACTTC. Translation gives CSARDMSGTPYEQYF.